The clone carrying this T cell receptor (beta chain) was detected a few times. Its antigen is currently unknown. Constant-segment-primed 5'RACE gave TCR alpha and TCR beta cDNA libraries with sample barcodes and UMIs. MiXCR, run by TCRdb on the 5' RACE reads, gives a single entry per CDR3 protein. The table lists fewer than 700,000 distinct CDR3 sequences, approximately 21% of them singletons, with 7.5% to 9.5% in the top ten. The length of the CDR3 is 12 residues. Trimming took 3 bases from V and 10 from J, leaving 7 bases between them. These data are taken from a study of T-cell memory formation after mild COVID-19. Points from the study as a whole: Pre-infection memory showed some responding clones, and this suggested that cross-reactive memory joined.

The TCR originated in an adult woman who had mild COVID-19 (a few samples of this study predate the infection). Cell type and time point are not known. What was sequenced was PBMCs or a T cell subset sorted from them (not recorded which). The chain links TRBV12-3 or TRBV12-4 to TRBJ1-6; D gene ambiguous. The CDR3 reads CASSFNRSPLHF. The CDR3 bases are TGTGCCAGCAGTTTTAATAGGTCACCCCTCCACTTT.